The text below deals with one TCR beta chain. Its target is not known. The data belong to a study of neoadjuvant nivolumab and ipilimumab in lung cancer. Study-wide findings and caveats: Only a single major-pathologic-response sample was available for clonality analysis.

Generated by immunoSEQ multiplex PCR, the TCRdb table keeps only in-frame clones and is missing some. There are 18,000 or so clones in the sample; 60% to 80% occur only once, and about 9.8% lies in the top ten. The clonotype comes from an adult with non-small cell lung cancer. The sequencing used tumor tissue, collected after neoadjuvant nivolumab, alone or with ipilimumab, at or shortly before surgery.

CDR3 sequence (DNA): TGTGCCAGCAGCTCCCGGGCAGTAACGACTAATGAAAAACTGTTTTTT. Translating gives CASSSRAVTTNEKLFF. The J gene is TRBJ1-4, the V gene TRBV7-9; no clear D gene. The germline V gene encodes CDR1 SEHNR and CDR2 FQNEAQ (reference sequence). Trimming took 4 bases from V and 2 from J, leaving 14 bases between them. The CDR3 runs 16 residues.